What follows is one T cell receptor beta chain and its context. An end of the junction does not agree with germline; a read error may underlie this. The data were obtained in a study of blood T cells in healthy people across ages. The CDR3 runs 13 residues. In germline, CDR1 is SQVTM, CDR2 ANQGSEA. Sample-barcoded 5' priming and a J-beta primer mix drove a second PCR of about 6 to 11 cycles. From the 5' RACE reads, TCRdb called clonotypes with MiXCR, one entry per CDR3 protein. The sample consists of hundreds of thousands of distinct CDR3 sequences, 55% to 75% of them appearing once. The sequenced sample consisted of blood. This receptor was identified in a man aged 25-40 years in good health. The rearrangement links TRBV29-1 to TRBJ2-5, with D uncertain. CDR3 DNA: TGCAGCGCACGATTGGATAGACGAGAGGCCCAGTACTTC. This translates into CSARLDRREAQYF.